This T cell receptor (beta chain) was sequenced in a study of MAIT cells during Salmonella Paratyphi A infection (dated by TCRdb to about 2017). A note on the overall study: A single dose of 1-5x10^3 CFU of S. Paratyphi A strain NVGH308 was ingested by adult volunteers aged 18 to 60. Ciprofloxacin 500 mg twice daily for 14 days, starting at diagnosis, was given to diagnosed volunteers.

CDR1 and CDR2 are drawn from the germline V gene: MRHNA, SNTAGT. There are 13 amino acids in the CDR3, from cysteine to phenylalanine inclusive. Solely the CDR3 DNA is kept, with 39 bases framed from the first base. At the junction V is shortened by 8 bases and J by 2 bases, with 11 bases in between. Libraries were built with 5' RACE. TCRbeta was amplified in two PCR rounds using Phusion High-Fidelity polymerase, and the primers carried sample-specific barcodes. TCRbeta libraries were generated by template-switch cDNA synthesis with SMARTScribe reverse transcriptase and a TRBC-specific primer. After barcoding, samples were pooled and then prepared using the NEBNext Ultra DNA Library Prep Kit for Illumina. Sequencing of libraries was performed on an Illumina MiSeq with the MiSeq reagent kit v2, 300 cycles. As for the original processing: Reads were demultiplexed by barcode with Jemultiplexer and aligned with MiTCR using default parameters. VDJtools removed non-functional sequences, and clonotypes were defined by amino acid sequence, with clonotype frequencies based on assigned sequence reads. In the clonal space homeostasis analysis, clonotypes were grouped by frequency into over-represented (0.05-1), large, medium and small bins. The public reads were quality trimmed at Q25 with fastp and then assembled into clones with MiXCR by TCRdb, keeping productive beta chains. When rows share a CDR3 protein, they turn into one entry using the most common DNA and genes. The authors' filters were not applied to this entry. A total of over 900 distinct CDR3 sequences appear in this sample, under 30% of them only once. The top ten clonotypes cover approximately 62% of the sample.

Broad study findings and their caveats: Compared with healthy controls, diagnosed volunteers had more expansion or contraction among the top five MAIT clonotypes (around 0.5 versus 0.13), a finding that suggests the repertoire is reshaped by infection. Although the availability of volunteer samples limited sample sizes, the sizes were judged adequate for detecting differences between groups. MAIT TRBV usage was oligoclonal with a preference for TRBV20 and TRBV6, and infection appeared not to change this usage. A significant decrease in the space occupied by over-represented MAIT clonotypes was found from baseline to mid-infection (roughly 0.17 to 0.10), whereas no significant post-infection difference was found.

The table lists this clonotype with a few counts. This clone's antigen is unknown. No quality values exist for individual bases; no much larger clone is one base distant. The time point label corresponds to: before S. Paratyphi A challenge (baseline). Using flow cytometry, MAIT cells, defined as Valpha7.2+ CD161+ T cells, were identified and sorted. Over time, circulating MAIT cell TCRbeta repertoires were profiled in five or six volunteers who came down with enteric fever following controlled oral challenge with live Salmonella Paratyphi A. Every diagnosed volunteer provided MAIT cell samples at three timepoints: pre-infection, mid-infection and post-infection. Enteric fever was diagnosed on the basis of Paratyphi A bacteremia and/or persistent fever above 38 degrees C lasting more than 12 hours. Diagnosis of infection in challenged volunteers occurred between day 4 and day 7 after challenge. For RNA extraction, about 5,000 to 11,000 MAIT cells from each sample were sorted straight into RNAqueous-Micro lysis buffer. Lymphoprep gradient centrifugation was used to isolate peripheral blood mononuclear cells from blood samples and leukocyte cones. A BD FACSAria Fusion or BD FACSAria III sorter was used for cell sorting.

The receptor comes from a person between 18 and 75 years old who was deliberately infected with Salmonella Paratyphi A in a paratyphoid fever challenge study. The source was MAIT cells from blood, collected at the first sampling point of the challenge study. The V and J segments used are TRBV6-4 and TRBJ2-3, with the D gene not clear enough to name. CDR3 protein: CASARRPTDTQYF. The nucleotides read TGTGCCAGCGCCCGGCGGCCCACAGATACGCAGTATTTT.